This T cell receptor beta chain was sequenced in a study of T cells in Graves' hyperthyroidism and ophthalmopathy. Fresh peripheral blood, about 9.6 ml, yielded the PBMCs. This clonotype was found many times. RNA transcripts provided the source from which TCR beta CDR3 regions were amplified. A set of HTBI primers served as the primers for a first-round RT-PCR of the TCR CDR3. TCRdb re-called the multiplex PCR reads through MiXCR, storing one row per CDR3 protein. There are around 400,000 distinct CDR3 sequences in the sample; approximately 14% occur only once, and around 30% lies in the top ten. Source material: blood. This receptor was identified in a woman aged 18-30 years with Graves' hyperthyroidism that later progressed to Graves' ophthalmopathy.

In DNA form, the CDR3 reads TGTGCCAGCAGCCGGGGACTAGCGGCCACCTACGAGCAGTACTTC. It encodes CASSRGLAATYEQYF. The chain joins TRBV3-1 to TRBJ2-7; TRBD2 matches 11 bases. The ends lost 4 bases at V and 2 bases at J; junction bases unmatched: 4. Germline assignment: CDR1 LGHDT and CDR2 YNNKEL (reference sequence). CDR3 size: 15 residues.